The 30 T cell receptor beta chains given below trace back to one sample, sequenced in a study of monozygotic twins with inflammatory bowel disease. From the 5' RACE reads, TCRdb lists one entry per CDR3 protein and no DNA. The table lists over 100,000 distinct CDR3 sequences. The sample taken for sequencing was blood. Every receptor here comes from a human donor with ulcerative colitis or Crohn's disease, or a healthy co-twin of an affected twin (not recorded which).

This CDR3 is CASSDPPKDIQYF. The gene calls are TRBV18 and TRBJ2-4; lacking DNA, the TRBD2 call made by TCRdb goes unchecked. CDR1 is KGHSH, CDR2 LQKENI, per germline. This CDR3 region has 13 residues.

The rearrangement uses TRBV6-2 or TRBV6-3 and TRBJ2-2; the TRBD1 assignment by TCRdb is unverifiable without DNA. The CDR3 is 16 amino acids. CDR1 is MNHEY and CDR2 is SVGEGT in the germline V gene. CDR3: CASSRSGLQNTGELFF.

The chain employs TRBV28 and TRBJ1-2; there is no DNA to check the TCRdb D call of TRBD1. The CDR3 consists of 13 residues. Germline CDR1 and CDR2: MDHEN and SYDVKM. The CDR3 sequence is CASNDRILSGYTF.

This sequence joins TRBV5-1 and TRBJ2-3; TCRdb names TRBD2, which stays unverified in the absence of DNA. Per the germline V gene, CDR1 is SGHRS and CDR2 is YFSETQ. The CDR3 runs to 17 residues. The CDR3 reads CASSETLLAGETDTQYF.

CDR3 sequence reads: CASSLVRDEQFF. The gene calls are TRBV7-2 and TRBJ2-1. The CDR3 sequence is 12 residues long. Germline V gene data show CDR1 as SGHTA and CDR2 as FQGNSA.

The chain carries TRBV30 and TRBJ1-6; TCRdb lists TRBD1, though no DNA is available to test this call. The CDR3 covers 14 residues. Germline assignment: CDR1 GTSNPN and CDR2 SVGIG (reference sequence). The CDR3 loop is CAWSVKGDNSPLHF. The full variable domain, in which reference TRBV30 and TRBJ1-6 provide the parts outside the CDR3, is SQTIHQWPATLVQPVGSPLSLECTVEGTSNPNLYWYRQAAGRGLQLLFYSVGIGQISSEVPQNLSASRPQDRQFILSSKKLLLSDSGFYLCAWSVKGDNSPLHFGNGTRLTVT.

The chain links TRBV5-4 to TRBJ1-2; TCRdb lists TRBD1, though no DNA is available to test this call. Germline V gene sequence: CDR1 SGHNT, CDR2 YYREEE (reference sequence). The CDR3 spans 13 residues. CDR3 amino acids: CASSLQGAYGYTF.

The chain carries TRBV6-4 and TRBJ2-1; TCRdb's D gene call, TRBD1, goes unchecked for lack of DNA. CDR3 length equals 14 residues. The germline CDR1 and CDR2 sequences are MRHNA and SNTAGT. The CDR3 spells CASSDPPRDPKQFF.

This chain connects TRBV7-6 to TRBJ2-1; TCRdb returns TRBD2, unconfirmable since there is no DNA. Germline V gene data show CDR1 as SGHVS and CDR2 as FNYEAQ. CDR3 length: 16 amino acids. This CDR3 reads CATGGGPPAPYNEQFF.

V gene TRBV12-3 or TRBV12-4 combines with J gene TRBJ2-3; TCRdb returns TRBD1, unconfirmable since there is no DNA. The CDR3 runs 17 residues. The CDR3 loop is CASSFRGGDRAENTQYF.

The chain recombines TRBV3-1 with TRBJ2-1. Germline CDR1 and CDR2: LGHDT and YNNKEL (reference sequence). The CDR3 sequence is 12 residues long. This CDR3 is CASSQAESEQFF.

The chain carries TRBV6-1 and TRBJ2-7; TCRdb's D call, TRBD2, is unchecked because there is no DNA. The CDR3 totals 13 residues. Germline V gives CDR1 MNHNS, CDR2 SASEGT. This CDR3 is CASIAGAPYEQYF.

The chain employs TRBV6-1 and TRBJ2-7; the TRBD2 assignment by TCRdb is unverifiable without DNA. Germline loops: CDR1 MNHNS, CDR2 SASEGT. The CDR3 length is 16 residues. The CDR3 sequence: CASSRRTRDLAYEQYF.

The chain is built from TRBV5-6 and TRBJ1-6; TCRdb designates TRBD1, a call that cannot be tested without DNA. This CDR3 spans 13 amino acids. Per germline, CDR1 SGHDT and CDR2 YYEEEE. The CDR3 sequence is CASSLVGVSPLHF. The variable domain in full, completed from reference TRBV5-6 and TRBJ1-6, reads DAGVTQSPTHLIKTRGQQVTLRCSPKSGHDTVSWYQQALGQGPQFIFQYYEEEERQRGNFPDRFSGHQFPNYSSELNVNALLLGDSALYLCASSLVGVSPLHFGNGTRLTVT.

The chain couples TRBV7-3 to TRBJ1-1. The CDR3 runs 13 residues. Germline lookup yields CDR1 SGHTA and CDR2 FQGTGA. CDR3 residues: CASSFRWDTEAFF.

The chain couples TRBV4-1 to TRBJ2-7; there is no DNA to check the TCRdb D call of TRBD1. The CDR3 covers 17 residues. Per germline, CDR1 MGHRA and CDR2 YSYEKL. CDR3 protein: CASSHRALGTGSYEQYF.

The chain links TRBV18 to TRBJ1-1. Germline V gives CDR1 KGHSH, CDR2 LQKENI. This CDR3 contains 16 residues. Here the CDR3 reads CASSPSPGESNTEAFF. Filled out from reference TRBV18 and TRBJ1-1, the complete variable domain reads NAGVMQNPRHLVRRRGQEARLRCSPMKGHSHVYWYRQLPEEGLKFMVYLQKENIIDESGMPKERFSAEFPKEGPSILRIQQVVRGDSAAYFCASSPSPGESNTEAFFGQGTRLTVV.

The chain combines TRBV20-1 with TRBJ2-7; TCRdb outputs TRBD2, but without DNA this stays unchecked. CDR3 length: 12 residues. CDR1 is DFQATT, CDR2 SNEGSKA, per germline (reference sequence). This CDR3 is CSASGTSAEQYF.

The chain recombines TRBV29-1 with TRBJ1-1; TCRdb's D gene call, TRBD1, goes unchecked for lack of DNA. The CDR3 has 16 amino acids. CDR1 is SQVTM, CDR2 ANQGSEA, per germline. This CDR3 is CSVEDPLVGTGNEAFF.

This chain connects TRBV5-1 to TRBJ2-7; TCRdb selects TRBD2, and the lack of DNA leaves this call unchecked. Per the germline V gene, CDR1 is SGHRS and CDR2 is YFSETQ. This CDR3 region has 15 residues. The chain's CDR3 is CASRVEGGSYYEQYF.

The chain recombines TRBV20-1 with TRBJ1-2; as DNA is missing, the TRBD1 call by TCRdb cannot be tested. This CDR3 is 13 amino acids long. Germline V gives CDR1 DFQATT, CDR2 SNEGSKA (reference sequence). The CDR3 protein is CSAEQGTNYGYTF.

J is TRBJ2-3 and V is TRBV5-1; the D gene TCRdb calls, TRBD2, cannot be checked with no DNA. The CDR3 totals 16 residues. CDR1 SGHRS and CDR2 YFSETQ come from the germline V gene. CDR3: CASSKTSSGTRDTQYF.

The chain uses TRBV5-5 and TRBJ1-3; TCRdb picks TRBD1, but there is no DNA to check that call. Germline loops: CDR1 SGHKS, CDR2 YYEKEE (reference sequence). This CDR3 is built from 17 residues. The CDR3 loop is CASSSLHPTGPGNTIYF.

This sequence joins TRBV12-3 or TRBV12-4 and TRBJ2-1; without DNA, the TCRdb call of TRBD2 cannot be checked. The length of the CDR3 is 15 residues. This CDR3 is CASSLARSGDNEQFF.

The chain uses TRBV28 and TRBJ1-2. This CDR3 contains 13 residues. From germline, CDR1 is MDHEN and CDR2 SYDVKM. The CDR3 loop is CATCDSVNYGYTF.

V is TRBV7-2 and J is TRBJ2-3; the D call from TCRdb, TRBD2, cannot be confirmed without DNA. The CDR3 totals 16 residues. Germline CDR1 is SGHTA and CDR2 is FQGNSA. The CDR3 sequence is CASSLEARGGTDTQYF.

The chain is built from TRBV11-2 and TRBJ2-2; TCRdb selects TRBD2, and the lack of DNA leaves this call unchecked. This CDR3 region has 19 residues. CDR1 SGHAT and CDR2 FQNNGV come from the germline V gene. The CDR3: CASSLGAGLADLNTGELFF.

The chain uses TRBV29-1 and TRBJ2-5; TCRdb proposes TRBD2, but this gene call is untestable without DNA. Germline V lookup: CDR1 SQVTM, CDR2 ANQGSEA. The CDR3 is 17 amino acids. CDR3 residues: CSVEDRDSGVYQETQYF.

The chain couples TRBV27 to TRBJ1-6. The CDR3 runs 14 residues. Germline values: CDR1 MNHEY, CDR2 SMNVEV (reference sequence). CDR3 region: CASSRLGGDSPLHF.

The chain carries TRBV3-1 and TRBJ1-5. The CDR3 is made up of 15 amino acids. Germline V gives CDR1 LGHDT, CDR2 YNNKEL (reference sequence). The CDR3: CASSQFGGGTQPQHF.